What follows describes a single T cell receptor (beta chain). There is no known antigen for this receptor. No base quality values were provided; no much bigger clone lies one nucleotide off. These data are taken from a study of the immune and genomic landscape of osteosarcoma (dated by TCRdb to between 2020 and 2021). About the study as a whole: The overall cohort comprised fewer than 55 pediatric and adult patients with high-grade osteosarcoma, with a median age at diagnosis of 25 to 35 years (range roughly 5-81). Poor-risk disease was overrepresented in the cohort, as 73% of patients had an unfavorable pathologic response to standard therapy and 67% were deceased. In the overall cohort, 60% of patients were male, and roughly 75% had localized disease at diagnosis. The study profiled osteosarcoma specimens with whole genome, RNA and T-cell receptor sequencing plus immunohistochemistry and reverse phase protein arrays to define immunogenic potential. TCR sequencing results were integrated with transcriptome, protein array and immunostaining data to characterize the osteosarcoma immunogenomic landscape. An explanation for the limited clinical activity of immune checkpoint inhibitors in osteosarcoma was sought in the study. Each of a few patients provided a couple of samples from the same tumor site.

TCR beta chain CDR3 regions were immunosequenced using the ImmunoSEQ Assay (Adaptive Biotechnologies). In the original analysis: TCRB rearrangements, read counts, read proportions and gene usage were exported through the ImmunoSEQ Analyzer platform. T-cell clonality was calculated from productive rearrangements as 1 minus Pielou's evenness. In the clonal space homeostasis analysis, clonotypes were binned as rare, small, medium, large or hyperexpanded (0.01 to 1 of the repertoire). TCR productive clonality was compared across immune clusters C1, C2 and C3 using the Wilcoxon rank sum test. TCRdb carries this immuneACCESS record with in-frame sequences only. Its versions omit some clonotypes, under half of them owing to an unresolved V gene in the studies checked, with the rest unexplained. D and trimming come from the DNA, and the V and J calls and clone size come from that table. This sample comprises some 10,000 clones, over 55% of them detected only once. Jointly, the top ten make up around 19% of the sample.

Specimens were post-treatment primary, local recurrence and metastasis tumors from poor-prognosis patients. Reading from cysteine to phenylalanine, the CDR3 counts 11 amino acids. The kept DNA is CDR3 alone, 33 bases in frame from the first base. Clipping removes 9 bases from V and 7 bases from J, with 3 as the unmatched junction base count. From the germline V gene (reference sequence), CDR1 is LNHDA and CDR2 is SQIVND. The paper as a whole reports these results and caveats: Alongside the frozen tumor specimens, matched blood was collected from only a couple of patients. Because osteosarcoma is rare and all possible samples were collected, sample size was not determined by any statistical method. Clonality benchmarks were derived from external normal skin and healthy peripheral blood data rather than from matched normal tissue. Productive TCR clonality was low overall, averaging around 0.097 with a maximum of roughly 0.3, suggesting limited T-cell clonal expansion. Although TCR productive clonality was higher in the immune-hot C3 cluster than in the cold C1 cluster, TCR productive clonality was still low overall. In five cases, a single hyperexpanded clone dominated the repertoire, and each of these five cases had fewer than 100 T-cell clonotypes.

The V and J genes are TRBV19 and TRBJ1-2, with 9 middle bases fitting TRBD1. The sequenced material came from osteosarcoma tumor tissue from the lung. This clonotype was sampled from a human donor with osteosarcoma. In nucleotides, the sequence is TGTGCCAGCCGGACAGGGGTTGGCTACACCTTC. This translates into CASRTGVGYTF.